Presented here are 6 T cell receptor beta chains from one specimen sequenced in a study of graft-versus-host responses after intestinal transplantation. These receptors' targets are unknown. Here immunoSEQ multiplex PCR was the method, and the copy in TCRdb shows in-frame clones only, minus some. The sample lists around 130,000 clones; around 90% were seen once. Sequenced material: unstimulated CD4+ T cells sorted from spleen or lymph node cells, taken before intestinal transplant. These receptors were collected from a human donor who received an intestinal transplant.

The V gene is TRBV5-6, the J gene TRBJ1-2; TRBD1 aligns across 12 bases. The CDR3 is 16 amino acids. Germline V lookup: CDR1 SGHDT, CDR2 YYEEEE. Unmatched junction bases numbered 8, after V lost 4 bases and J lost 4 bases. The CDR3 reads CASSPPRDRGLYGYTF. The CDR3, as DNA: TGTGCCAGCAGCCCCCCCCGGGACAGGGGGCTCTATGGCTACACCTTC.

This rearrangement joins TRBV6-1 to TRBJ1-2, with D maybe TRBD1 (5 bases). The V end lost 6 bases, the J end lost 4 bases, and 15 bases lay between the germline ends. Germline CDR1 MNHNS, CDR2 SASEGT. CDR3 size: 14 residues. DNA of the CDR3: TGTGCCAGCAGCTCGGGGGGTACCTCCTATGGCTACACCTTC. The encoded protein is CASSSGGTSYGYTF.

V gene TRBV5-1 combines with J gene TRBJ2-3; weak D call: TRBD1 (6 bases). This CDR3 contains 14 residues. Germline-derived CDR1 and CDR2 are SGHRS and YFSETQ. Trimming cost V 4 bases and J 2 bases, with 11 bases left between them. In DNA form, the CDR3 reads TGCGCCAGCAGCCAGGGACAAAACACAGATACGCAGTATTTT. Encoded protein: CASSQGQNTDTQYF.

The V gene is TRBV14, the J gene TRBJ2-5; D not certain. The CDR3 runs to 14 residues. V lost 3 bases, J lost 2 bases, and 10 bases lay in between. The germline gives CDR1 SGHDN, CDR2 FVKESK. CDR3 coding DNA: TGTGCCAGCAGCCATCTGGGCAAACAAGAGACCCAGTACTTC. It specifies CASSHLGKQETQYF.

The J gene is TRBJ1-5, the V gene TRBV5-1; D is undetermined. V lost 0 bases, J lost 4 bases, and 11 bases lay in between. The CDR3 has 15 residues. Looked up from germline, CDR1 is SGHRS and CDR2 is YFSETQ. CDR3: CASSLGATGNQPQHF. DNA for the CDR3: TGCGCCAGCAGCTTGGGTGCTACTGGGAATCAGCCCCAGCATTTT.

V gene TRBV4-1 combines with J gene TRBJ2-2; 11 bases map to TRBD1. V was pared by 4 bases and J by 6 bases, with 4 bases of the junction left unmatched. This CDR3 contains 15 residues. The germline V gene encodes CDR1 MGHRA and CDR2 YSYEKL. The CDR3 nucleotides are TGCGCCAGCAGCCGGGACAGGGGGATCGCCGGGGAGCTGTTTTTT. It is translated as CASSRDRGIAGELFF.